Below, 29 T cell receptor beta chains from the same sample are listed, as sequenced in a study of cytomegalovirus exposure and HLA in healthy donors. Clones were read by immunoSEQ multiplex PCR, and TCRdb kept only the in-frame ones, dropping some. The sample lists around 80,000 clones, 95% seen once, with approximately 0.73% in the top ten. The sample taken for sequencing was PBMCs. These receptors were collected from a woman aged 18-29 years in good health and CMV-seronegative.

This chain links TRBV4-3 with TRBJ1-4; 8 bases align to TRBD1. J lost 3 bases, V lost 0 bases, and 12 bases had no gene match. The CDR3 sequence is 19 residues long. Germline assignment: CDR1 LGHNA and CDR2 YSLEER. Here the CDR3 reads CASSQDPRPGGGANEKLFF. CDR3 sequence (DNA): TGCGCCAGCAGCCAAGATCCGCGGCCAGGGGGCGGCGCTAATGAAAAACTGTTTTTT.

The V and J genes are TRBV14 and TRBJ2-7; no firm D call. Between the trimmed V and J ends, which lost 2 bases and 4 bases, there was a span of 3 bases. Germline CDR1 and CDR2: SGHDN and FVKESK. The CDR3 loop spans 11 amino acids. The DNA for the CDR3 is TGTGCCAGCAGCCAACTGTACGAGCAGTACTTC. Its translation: CASSQLYEQYF.

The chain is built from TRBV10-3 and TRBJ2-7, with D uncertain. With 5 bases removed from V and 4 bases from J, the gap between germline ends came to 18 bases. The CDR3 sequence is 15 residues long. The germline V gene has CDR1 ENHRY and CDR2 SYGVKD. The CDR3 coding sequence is TGTGCCATCAGTCCCCCAACCAAAACTAAATACGAGCAGTACTTC. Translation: CAISPPTKTKYEQYF.

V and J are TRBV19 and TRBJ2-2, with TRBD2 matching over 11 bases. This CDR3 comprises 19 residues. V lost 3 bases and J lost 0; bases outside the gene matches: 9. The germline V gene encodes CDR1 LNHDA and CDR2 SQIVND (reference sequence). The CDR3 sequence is CASSISGRAAFSNTGELFF. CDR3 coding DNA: TGTGCCAGTAGTATTAGCGGGAGGGCCGCGTTCTCGAACACCGGGGAGCTGTTTTTT.

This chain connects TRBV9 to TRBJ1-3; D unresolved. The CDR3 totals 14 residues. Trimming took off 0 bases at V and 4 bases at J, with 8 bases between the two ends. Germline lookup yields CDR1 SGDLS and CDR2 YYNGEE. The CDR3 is CASSVGPEGNTIYF. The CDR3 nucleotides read TGTGCCAGCAGCGTAGGCCCAGAAGGAAACACCATATATTTT.

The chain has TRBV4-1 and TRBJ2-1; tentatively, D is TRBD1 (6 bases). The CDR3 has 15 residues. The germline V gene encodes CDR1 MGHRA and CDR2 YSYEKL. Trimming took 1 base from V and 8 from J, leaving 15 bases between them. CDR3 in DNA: TGCGCCAGCAGCCAAGTAGGGGGAGCATCCCATGAGCAGTTCTTC. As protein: CASSQVGGASHEQFF.

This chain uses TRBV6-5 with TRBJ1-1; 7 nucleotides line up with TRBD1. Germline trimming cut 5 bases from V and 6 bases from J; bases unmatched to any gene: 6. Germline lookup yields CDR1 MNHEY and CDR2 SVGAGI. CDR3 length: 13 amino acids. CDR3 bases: TGTGCCAGCAGTCCCAGGGACAGACCTGAAGCTTTCTTT. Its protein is CASSPRDRPEAFF.

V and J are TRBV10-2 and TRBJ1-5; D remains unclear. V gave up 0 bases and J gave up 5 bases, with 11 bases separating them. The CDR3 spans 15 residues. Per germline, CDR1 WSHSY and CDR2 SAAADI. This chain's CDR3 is CASSESWEGDQPQHF. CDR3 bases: TGCGCCAGCAGTGAGTCCTGGGAGGGAGATCAGCCCCAGCATTTT.

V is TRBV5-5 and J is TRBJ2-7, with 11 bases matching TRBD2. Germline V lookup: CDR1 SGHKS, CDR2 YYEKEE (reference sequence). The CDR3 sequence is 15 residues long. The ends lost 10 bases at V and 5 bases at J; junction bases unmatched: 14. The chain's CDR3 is CAREASGRLSNEQYF. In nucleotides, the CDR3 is TGTGCCCGGGAGGCTAGCGGGAGGTTGAGCAACGAGCAGTACTTC.

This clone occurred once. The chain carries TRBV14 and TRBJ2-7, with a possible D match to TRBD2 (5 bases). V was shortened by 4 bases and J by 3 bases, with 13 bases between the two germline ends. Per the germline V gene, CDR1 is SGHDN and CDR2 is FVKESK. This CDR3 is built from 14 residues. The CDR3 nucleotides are TGTGCCAGCAGCCCCCCGGGAAGTCTCTACGAGCAGTACTTC. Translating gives CASSPPGSLYEQYF. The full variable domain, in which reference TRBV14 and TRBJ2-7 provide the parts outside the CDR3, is EAGVTQFPSHSVIEKGQTVTLRCDPISGHDNLYWYRRVMGKEIKFLLHFVKESKQDESGMPNNRFLAERTGGTYSTLKVQPAELEDSGVYFCASSPPGSLYEQYFGPGTRLTVT.

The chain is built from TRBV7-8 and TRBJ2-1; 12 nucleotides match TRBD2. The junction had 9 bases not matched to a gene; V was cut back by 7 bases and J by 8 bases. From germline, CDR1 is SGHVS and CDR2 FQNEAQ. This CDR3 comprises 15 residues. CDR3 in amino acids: CASNSRTSGADEQFF. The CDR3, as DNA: TGTGCCAGCAACTCACGGACTAGCGGGGCCGATGAGCAGTTCTTC.

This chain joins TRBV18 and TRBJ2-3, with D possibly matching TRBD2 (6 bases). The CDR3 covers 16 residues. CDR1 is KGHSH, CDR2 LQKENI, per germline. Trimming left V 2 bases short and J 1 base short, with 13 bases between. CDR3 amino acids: CASSPSAGKGTDTQYF. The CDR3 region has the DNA TGTGCCAGCTCACCAAGCGCGGGAAAGGGCACAGATACGCAGTATTTT.

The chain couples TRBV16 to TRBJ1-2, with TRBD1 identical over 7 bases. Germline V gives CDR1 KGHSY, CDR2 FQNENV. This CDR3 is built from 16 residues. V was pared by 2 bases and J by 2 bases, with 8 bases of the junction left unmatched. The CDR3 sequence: CASSQGEEGANYGYTF. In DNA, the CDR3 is TGTGCCAGCAGCCAAGGGGAGGAGGGGGCGAACTATGGCTACACCTTC.

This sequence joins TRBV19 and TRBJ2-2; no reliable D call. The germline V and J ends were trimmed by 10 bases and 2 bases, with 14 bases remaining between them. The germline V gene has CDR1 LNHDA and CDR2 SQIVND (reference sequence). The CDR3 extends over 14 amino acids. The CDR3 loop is CATPDRVNTGELFF. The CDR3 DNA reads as TGTGCCACTCCTGACCGGGTAAACACCGGGGAGCTGTTTTTT.

In DNA form, the CDR3 reads TGTGCCTGGAGTGTAATGGGCCACCTCTCCTACGAGCAGTACTTC. Encoded protein: CAWSVMGHLSYEQYF. V usage is TRBV30 and J usage is TRBJ2-7, with D uncertain. This CDR3 comprises 15 residues. V lost 0 bases and J lost 0, with 12 bases in between. Germline V gene sequence: CDR1 GTSNPN, CDR2 SVGIG (reference sequence).

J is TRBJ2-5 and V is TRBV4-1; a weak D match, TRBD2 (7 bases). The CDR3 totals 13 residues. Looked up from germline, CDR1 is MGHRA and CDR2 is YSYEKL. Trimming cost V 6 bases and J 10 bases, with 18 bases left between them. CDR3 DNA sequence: TGCGCCAGCAGTGGGGGGCAGGGAGGGAGCCAGTACTTC. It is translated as CASSGGQGGSQYF.

In DNA form, the CDR3 reads TGTGCCAGCAGACCACATCTTCGGGCCTCGGGATCCCAAGAGACCCAGTACTTC. This sequence encodes CASRPHLRASGSQETQYF. The V gene is TRBV7-9, the J gene TRBJ2-5; D possibly corresponds to TRBD2 (5 bases). The CDR3 extends over 18 amino acids. The ends were cut back, 6 bases at V and 1 base at J, with 24 bases in the middle. Germline V CDR1 and CDR2: SEHNR, FQNEAQ (reference sequence).

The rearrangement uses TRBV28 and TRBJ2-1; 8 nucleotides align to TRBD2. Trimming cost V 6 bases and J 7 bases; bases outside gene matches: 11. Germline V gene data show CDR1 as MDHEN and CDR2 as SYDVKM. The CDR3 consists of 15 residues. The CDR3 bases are TGTGCCAGCAGCGTGGGCAGCGGGAGTAAGAATGAGCAGTTCTTC. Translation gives CASSVGSGSKNEQFF.

CDR3 protein: CASSQDGNSFSDTQYF. The CDR3 DNA reads TGCGCCAGCAGCCAAGATGGCAACAGTTTCTCGGATACGCAGTATTTT. The chain uses TRBV4-3 and TRBJ2-3, with D unresolved. The length of the CDR3 is 16 residues. Germline V gives CDR1 LGHNA, CDR2 YSLEER. V lost 0 bases and J 6 bases, leaving 16 bases between the germline ends.

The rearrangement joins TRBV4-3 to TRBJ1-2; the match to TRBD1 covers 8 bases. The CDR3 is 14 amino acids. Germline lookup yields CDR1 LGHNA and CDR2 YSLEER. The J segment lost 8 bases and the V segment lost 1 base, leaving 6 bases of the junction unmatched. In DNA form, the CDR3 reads TGCGCCAGCAGCCAAGGGTGGACAGGGCGCGGCTACACCTTC. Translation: CASSQGWTGRGYTF.

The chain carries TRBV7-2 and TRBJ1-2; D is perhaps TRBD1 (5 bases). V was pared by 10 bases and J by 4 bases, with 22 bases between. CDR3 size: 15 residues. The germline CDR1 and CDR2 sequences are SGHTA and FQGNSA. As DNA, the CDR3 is TGTGCCATTACAAGGTTTAAGGGGAACCCCTATGGCTACACCTTC. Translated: CAITRFKGNPYGYTF.

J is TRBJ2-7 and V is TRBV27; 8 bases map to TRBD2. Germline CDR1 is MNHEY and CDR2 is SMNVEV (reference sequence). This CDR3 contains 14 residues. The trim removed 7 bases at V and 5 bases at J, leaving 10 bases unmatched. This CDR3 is CASTPGGRFHEQYF. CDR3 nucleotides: TGTGCCAGCACCCCGGGGGGGCGGTTCCACGAGCAGTACTTC.

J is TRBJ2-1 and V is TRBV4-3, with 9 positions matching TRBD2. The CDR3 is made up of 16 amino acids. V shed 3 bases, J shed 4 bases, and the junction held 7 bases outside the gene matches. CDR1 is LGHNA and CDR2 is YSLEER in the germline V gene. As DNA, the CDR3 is TGCGCCAGCAGCCACCCTACTAGCGGGCCTTACAATGAGCAGTTCTTC. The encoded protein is CASSHPTSGPYNEQFF.

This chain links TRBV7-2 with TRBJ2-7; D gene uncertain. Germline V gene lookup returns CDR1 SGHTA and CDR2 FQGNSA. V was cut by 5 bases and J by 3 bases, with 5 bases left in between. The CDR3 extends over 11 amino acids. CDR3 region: CASSISYEQYF. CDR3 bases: TGTGCCAGCAGCATCAGCTACGAGCAGTACTTC.

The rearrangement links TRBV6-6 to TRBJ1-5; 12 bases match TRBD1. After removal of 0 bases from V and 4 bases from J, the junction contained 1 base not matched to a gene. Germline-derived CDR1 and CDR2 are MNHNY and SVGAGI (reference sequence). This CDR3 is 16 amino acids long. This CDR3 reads CASSYSGQGANQPQHF. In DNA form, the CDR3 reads TGTGCCAGCAGTTACTCGGGACAGGGGGCGAATCAGCCCCAGCATTTT.

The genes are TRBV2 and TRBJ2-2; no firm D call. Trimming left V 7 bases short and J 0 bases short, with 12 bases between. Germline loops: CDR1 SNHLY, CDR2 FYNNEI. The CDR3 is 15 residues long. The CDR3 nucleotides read TGTGCCAGCACCCCCCTTGGGCCGAACACCGGGGAGCTGTTTTTT. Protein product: CASTPLGPNTGELFF.

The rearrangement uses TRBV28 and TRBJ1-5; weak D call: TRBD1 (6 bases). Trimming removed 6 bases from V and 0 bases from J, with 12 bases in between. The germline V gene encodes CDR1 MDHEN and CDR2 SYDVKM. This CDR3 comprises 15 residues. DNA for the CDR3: TGTGCCAGCAGGACAGGAATTTATAGCAATCAGCCCCAGCATTTT. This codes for CASRTGIYSNQPQHF.

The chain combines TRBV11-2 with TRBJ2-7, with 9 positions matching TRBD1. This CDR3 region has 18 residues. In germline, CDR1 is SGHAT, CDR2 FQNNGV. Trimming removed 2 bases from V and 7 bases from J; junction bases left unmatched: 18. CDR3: CASSLRVGSGTGTSEQYF. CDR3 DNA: TGTGCCAGCAGCTTAAGGGTTGGGTCAGGGACAGGGACAAGTGAGCAGTACTTC.

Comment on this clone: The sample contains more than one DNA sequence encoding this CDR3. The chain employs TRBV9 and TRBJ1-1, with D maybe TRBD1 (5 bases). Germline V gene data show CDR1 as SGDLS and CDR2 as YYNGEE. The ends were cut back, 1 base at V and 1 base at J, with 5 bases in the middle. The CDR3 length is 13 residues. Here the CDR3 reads CASSVTGNTEAFF. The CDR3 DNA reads TGTGCCAGCAGCGTAACAGGGAACACTGAAGCTTTCTTT.